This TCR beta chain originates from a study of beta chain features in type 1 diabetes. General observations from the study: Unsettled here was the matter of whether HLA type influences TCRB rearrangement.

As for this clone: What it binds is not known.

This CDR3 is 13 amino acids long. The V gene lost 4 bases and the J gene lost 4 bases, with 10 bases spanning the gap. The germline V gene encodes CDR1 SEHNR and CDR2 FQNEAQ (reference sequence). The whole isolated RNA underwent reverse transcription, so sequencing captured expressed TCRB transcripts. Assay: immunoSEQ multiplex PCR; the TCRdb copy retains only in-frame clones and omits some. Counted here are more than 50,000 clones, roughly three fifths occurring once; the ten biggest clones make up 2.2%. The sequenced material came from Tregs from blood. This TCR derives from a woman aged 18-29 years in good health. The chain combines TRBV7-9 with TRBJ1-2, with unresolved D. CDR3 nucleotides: TGTGCCAGCAGCTCCGACAAGGTCTATGGCTACACCTTC. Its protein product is CASSSDKVYGYTF.